This entry concerns a single TCR beta chain. Antigen: not known. This entry is derived from a study of T-cell memory formation after mild COVID-19. Overall study: TCR clusters were mostly confined to one donor each.

Whole-study findings and limits: Largely, contracting CD4+ clones fell within CM and EM, and contracting CD8+ clones within EMRA. Day 15 to 85 contracting clones showed balanced CD4/CD8; day 15 to 37 expanders favored CD4+.

V was trimmed by 8 bases and J by 6 bases, leaving 18 bases between them. The CDR3 spans 14 residues. TCR alpha and TCR beta cDNA libraries carrying sample barcodes and UMIs were produced by 5'RACE using constant-segment primers. A single record per CDR3 protein comes from TCRdb applying MiXCR to the 5' RACE reads. The data show nearly 200,000 distinct CDR3 sequences, 15% to 20% seen once. The sequence was collected from an adult woman who had mild COVID-19 (a few samples of this study predate the infection). Cell type and time point are not known. The V gene is TRBV12-3 or TRBV12-4, the J gene TRBJ2-3, with D tentatively TRBD2 (5 bases). Sample: PBMCs or a T cell subset sorted from them (not recorded which). Here the CDR3 reads CASGGLLGRDTQYF. CDR3 DNA sequence: TGTGCCAGCGGAGGCCTTCTGGGCCGGGATACGCAGTATTTT.